These 23 T cell receptor beta chains were sequenced from one sample in a study of T-cell memory formation after mild COVID-19. In TCRdb, the 5' RACE reads were re-called with MiXCR into one record per CDR3 protein. Among roughly 80,000 distinct CDR3 sequences listed, approximately 25% were seen once. The sequenced sample consisted of PBMCs or a T cell subset sorted from them (not recorded which). Receptors originate from a young man who had mild COVID-19 (a few samples of this study predate the infection). Cell type and time point are not known.

The chain couples TRBV7-9 to TRBJ2-7; TRBD1 matches 7 bases. The CDR3 runs 14 residues. V dropped 3 bases and J dropped 4; count of bases not matched to a gene: 6. Looked up from germline, CDR1 is SEHNR and CDR2 is FQNEAQ (reference sequence). CDR3 residues: CASSFTGAKYEQYF. The CDR3 nucleotides are TGTGCCAGCAGCTTTACAGGGGCCAAGTACGAGCAGTACTTC. Using reference TRBV7-9 and TRBJ2-7 for the parts outside the CDR3, the full variable domain is DTGVSQNPRHKITKRGQNVTFRCDPISEHNRLYWYRQTLGQGPEFLTYFQNEAQLEKSRLLSDRFSAERPKGSFSTLEIQRTEQGDSAMYLCASSFTGAKYEQYFGPGTRLTVT.

This clonotype occurred many times. The chain is built from TRBV4-1 and TRBJ2-2; D assignment may be TRBD1 or TRBD2 (6 bases each). Germline V lookup: CDR1 MGHRA, CDR2 YSYEKL. With 1 base removed from V and 7 bases from J, the gap between germline ends came to 13 bases. This CDR3 is 15 amino acids long. CDR3 loop: CASSQGVGGGGELFF. For the CDR3, the DNA is TGCGCCAGCAGCCAAGGGGTAGGGGGAGGCGGGGAGCTGTTTTTT.

This clonotype was recorded a few times. V usage is TRBV7-9 and J usage is TRBJ1-3; D remains ambiguous. The CDR3 consists of 16 residues. Germline V gene sequence: CDR1 SEHNR, CDR2 FQNEAQ (reference sequence). Trimming removed 6 bases at V and 0 bases at J, with 15 bases between. DNA for the CDR3: TGTGCCAGCAGGAAAACACGTTGGGGCTCTGGAAACACCATATATTTT. Encoded protein: CASRKTRWGSGNTIYF.

V usage is TRBV5-1 and J usage is TRBJ2-1, with D perhaps matching TRBD2 (5 bases). CDR3 length: 14 residues. Trimming stripped 2 bases from V and 7 bases from J, with 13 bases between. Germline CDR1 SGHRS, CDR2 YFSETQ. CDR3 amino acids: CASSFRGSPNEQFF. DNA for the CDR3: TGCGCCAGCAGCTTCCGCGGGTCGCCTAATGAGCAGTTCTTC.

In this sample, this clonotype turned up a few times. CDR3 nucleotides: TGTGCCAGCAGCTTGAGGGACAGCACCTATGGCTACACCTTC. This encodes CASSLRDSTYGYTF. The V and J genes are TRBV5-5 and TRBJ1-2; 7 nucleotides align to TRBD1. Germline V gene lookup returns CDR1 SGHKS and CDR2 YYEKEE (reference sequence). The CDR3 loop spans 14 amino acids. Germline trimming cut 1 base from V and 4 bases from J; bases unmatched to any gene: 4.

The gene calls are TRBV12-3 or TRBV12-4 and TRBJ2-7; TRBD1 is a possible D gene (6 bases). Trimming took off 3 bases at V and 4 bases at J, with 16 bases between the two ends. The CDR3 extends over 15 amino acids. The CDR3 is CASSFAQGIRYEQYF. CDR3 DNA: TGTGCCAGCAGTTTTGCACAGGGTATTAGGTACGAGCAGTACTTC.

There are a few counts of this clonotype. The rearrangement links TRBV29-1 to TRBJ2-3; TRBD2 matches at 9 bases. The junction had 6 bases not matched to a gene; V was cut back by 4 bases and J by 4 bases. Germline values: CDR1 SQVTM, CDR2 ANQGSEA. The length of the CDR3 is 14 residues. CDR3 region: CSVVAGGTADTQYF. The CDR3 DNA sequence: TGCAGCGTTGTGGCGGGGGGGACCGCAGATACGCAGTATTTT.

The rearrangement links TRBV20-1 to TRBJ2-7; 11 bases map to TRBD1. The V gene end was trimmed by 6 bases and the J gene end by 0 bases; junction bases not matched to a gene: 4. From germline, CDR1 is DFQATT and CDR2 SNEGSKA (reference sequence). The CDR3 sequence is 14 residues long. In DNA, the CDR3 is TGCAGTGCGTCGGGACAGGGGGTCTCCTACGAGCAGTACTTC. Translated, it gives CSASGQGVSYEQYF.

The rearrangement joins TRBV6-2 or TRBV6-3 to TRBJ2-1; 14 bases align to TRBD2. The junction had 11 bases not matched to a gene; V was cut back by 9 bases and J by 1 base. CDR3 length: 18 amino acids. Germline V CDR1 and CDR2: MNHEY, SVGEGT. CDR3 DNA sequence: TGTGCCAGTAAGCCCGGGACTAGCGGGGGAGGGTCCTACAATGAGCAGTTCTTC. Translating it yields CASKPGTSGGGSYNEQFF.

The V gene is TRBV6-2 or TRBV6-3, the J gene TRBJ2-7, with D perhaps matching TRBD2 (6 bases). V lost 2 bases to trimming and J lost 6 bases, with 17 bases between them. The CDR3 covers 15 residues. The germline CDR1 and CDR2 sequences are MNHEY and SVGEGT. The CDR3 nucleotides read TGTGCCAGCAGTTACCGTCCGTTCGTGGGGGGCGAGCAGTACTTC. This translates into CASSYRPFVGGEQYF.

This clonotype appeared a few times. V usage is TRBV3-1 and J usage is TRBJ2-7; D call uncertain. V lost 0 bases to trimming and J lost 6 bases, with 9 bases between them. Looked up from germline, CDR1 is LGHDT and CDR2 is YNNKEL (reference sequence). The CDR3 totals 13 residues. DNA for the CDR3: TGTGCCAGCAGCCAAGATGGTACCCTCGAGCAGTACTTC. Translation: CASSQDGTLEQYF.

This clonotype was picked up a small number of times. This chain joins TRBV6-2 or TRBV6-3 and TRBJ2-5, with 10 bases that match TRBD2. CDR1 and CDR2 from the germline V gene are MNHEY and SVGEGT. With 5 bases clipped from V and 0 bases from J, the junction kept 6 bases outside the gene matches. This CDR3 spans 16 amino acids. This CDR3 is CASSERAGGYQETQYF. CDR3 coding DNA: TGTGCCAGCAGTGAACGAGCGGGGGGGTACCAAGAGACCCAGTACTTC.

The J gene is TRBJ2-1, the V gene TRBV12-3 or TRBV12-4; no firm D call. Deletions cut 3 bases from V and 9 bases from J, with 9 bases between. The length of the CDR3 is 12 residues. CDR3 nucleotide sequence: TGTGCCAGCAGTTTGGTACTTAGTGAGCAGTTCTTC. Translated, it gives CASSLVLSEQFF.

The rearrangement links TRBV5-5 to TRBJ2-1; D is ambiguous. The length of the CDR3 is 14 residues. Germline V gives CDR1 SGHKS, CDR2 YYEKEE (reference sequence). Trimming took off 6 bases at V and 7 bases at J, with 17 bases between the two ends. CDR3 sequence: CASNPTTPRNEQFF. The CDR3 coding sequence is TGTGCCAGCAATCCCACAACCCCGAGGAATGAGCAGTTCTTC.

This chain joins TRBV5-1 and TRBJ1-1, with D unclear. Germline V CDR1 and CDR2: SGHRS, YFSETQ. Trimming pared 0 bases from V and 4 bases from J, leaving 10 bases between. CDR3 length: 14 amino acids. This chain's CDR3 is CASSLAYGSTEAFF. The CDR3 DNA sequence: TGCGCCAGCAGCTTGGCCTACGGTAGCACTGAAGCTTTCTTT.

This clonotype was observed a few times. The chain employs TRBV20-1 and TRBJ2-7; tentatively, D is TRBD1 or TRBD2 (5 bases each). This CDR3 has 10 residues. Germline V gene data show CDR1 as DFQATT and CDR2 as SNEGSKA (reference sequence). Between the trimmed V and J ends, which lost 5 bases and 8 bases, there was a span of 10 bases. The CDR3 loop reads CSALGVKQYV. CDR3 bases: TGCAGTGCTTTGGGGGTGAAGCAGTACGTC.

J is TRBJ2-5 and V is TRBV4-2; D remains unclear. CDR3 length: 15 residues. Germline lookup yields CDR1 LGHNA and CDR2 YNFKEQ. V was trimmed by 0 bases and J by 2 bases, leaving 10 bases between them. The CDR3 protein is CASSQDGGPQETQYF. The CDR3, as DNA: TGTGCCAGCAGCCAAGATGGCGGACCTCAAGAGACCCAGTACTTC.

The CDR3 bases are TGTGCCAGCAGGTTCGAGAAGTACGGCTATGGCTACACCTTC. Translation gives CASRFEKYGYGYTF. The chain is built from TRBV2 and TRBJ1-2, with D unclear. CDR1 SNHLY and CDR2 FYNNEI come from the germline V gene. The length of the CDR3 is 14 residues. V was cut by 6 bases and J by 4 bases, with 15 bases left in between.

This clonotype occurred a few times. The chain links TRBV2 to TRBJ1-1; TRBD1 is a possible D gene (5 bases). Deletions cut 6 bases from V and 7 bases from J, with 9 bases between. This CDR3 has 11 amino acids. Germline-derived CDR1 and CDR2 are SNHLY and FYNNEI. CDR3 DNA sequence: TGTGCCAGCAGGGCAGGGCTTGAAGCTTTCTTT. Translating gives CASRAGLEAFF.

The V and J genes are TRBV16 and TRBJ2-7, with TRBD2 as a possible D gene (5 bases). Germline V gene lookup returns CDR1 KGHSY and CDR2 FQNENV. The CDR3 extends over 17 amino acids. V was cut by 4 bases and J by 8 bases, with 27 bases left in between. CDR3 in DNA: TGTGCCAGCAGCCGGCAATCCCTAGGACGAGTCAGAGGGAAGCAGTACTTC. Its protein is CASSRQSLGRVRGKQYF.

CDR3 nucleotides: TGTGCCAGCAGCTACGGAATGGGTTGGACAGATACGCAGTATTTT. Translated: CASSYGMGWTDTQYF. The gene calls are TRBV5-5 and TRBJ2-3; D unclear. Trimming took off 3 bases at V and 3 bases at J, with 14 bases between the two ends. This CDR3 region has 15 residues. The germline CDR1 and CDR2 sequences are SGHKS and YYEKEE (reference sequence).

The chain uses TRBV27 and TRBJ2-7; TRBD1 might be the D (6 bases). Between the trimmed V and J ends, which lost 2 bases and 3 bases, there was a span of 11 bases. CDR1 and CDR2 (germline): MNHEY, SMNVEV (reference sequence). The CDR3 loop spans 14 amino acids. Here the CDR3 reads CASSLRVGGYEQYF. The CDR3 DNA sequence: TGTGCCAGCAGTTTAAGGGTAGGGGGCTACGAGCAGTACTTC.

The rearrangement links TRBV7-9 to TRBJ2-2; D is tentatively TRBD1 or TRBD2 (5 bases each). Germline V lookup: CDR1 SEHNR, CDR2 FQNEAQ (reference sequence). The CDR3 covers 14 residues. Trimming cost V 8 bases and J 4 bases, with 14 bases left between them. The CDR3 reads CASSSQGRTGELFF. CDR3 DNA sequence: TGTGCCAGCTCCTCCCAGGGACGCACCGGGGAGCTGTTTTTT.